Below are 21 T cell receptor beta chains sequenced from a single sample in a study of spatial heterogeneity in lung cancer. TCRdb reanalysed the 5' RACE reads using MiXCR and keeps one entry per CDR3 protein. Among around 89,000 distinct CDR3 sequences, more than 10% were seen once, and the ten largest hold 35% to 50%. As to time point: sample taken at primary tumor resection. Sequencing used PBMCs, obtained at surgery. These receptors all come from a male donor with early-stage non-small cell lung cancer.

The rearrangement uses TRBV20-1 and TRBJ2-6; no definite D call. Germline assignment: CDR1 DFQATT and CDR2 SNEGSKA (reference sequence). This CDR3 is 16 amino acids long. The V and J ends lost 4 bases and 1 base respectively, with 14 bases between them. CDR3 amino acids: CSAKYAWGSGANVLTF. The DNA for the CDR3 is TGCAGTGCTAAATATGCATGGGGATCTGGGGCCAACGTCCTGACTTTC.

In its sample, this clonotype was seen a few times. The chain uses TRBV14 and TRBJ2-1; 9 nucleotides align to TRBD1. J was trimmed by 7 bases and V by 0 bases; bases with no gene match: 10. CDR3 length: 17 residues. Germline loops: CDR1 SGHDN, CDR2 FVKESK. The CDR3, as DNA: TGTGCCAGCAGCCAAGATACCGGGACAGGGATATGGAATGAGCAGTTCTTC. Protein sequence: CASSQDTGTGIWNEQFF.

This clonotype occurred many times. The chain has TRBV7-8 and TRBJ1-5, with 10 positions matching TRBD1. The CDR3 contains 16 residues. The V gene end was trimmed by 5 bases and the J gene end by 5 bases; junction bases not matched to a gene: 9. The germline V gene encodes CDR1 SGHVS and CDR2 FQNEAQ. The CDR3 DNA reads TGTGCCAGCAGCCGACGACAGGGGGCTTCGGATCAGCCCCAGCATTTT. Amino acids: CASSRRQGASDQPQHF.

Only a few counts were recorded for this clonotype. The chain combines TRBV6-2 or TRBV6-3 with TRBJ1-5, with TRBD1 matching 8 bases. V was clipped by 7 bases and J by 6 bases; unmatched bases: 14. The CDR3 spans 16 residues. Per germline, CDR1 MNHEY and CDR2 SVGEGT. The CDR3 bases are TGTGCCAGCACCCAGGGGAACAGGGGGTTTCGTCAGCCCCAGCATTTT. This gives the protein CASTQGNRGFRQPQHF.

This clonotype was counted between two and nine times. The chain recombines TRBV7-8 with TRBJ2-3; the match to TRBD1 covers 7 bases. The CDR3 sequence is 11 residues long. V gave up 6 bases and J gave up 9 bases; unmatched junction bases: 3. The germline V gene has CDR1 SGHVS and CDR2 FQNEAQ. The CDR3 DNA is TGTGCCAGCAGTAGGGGGCGCACGCAGTATTTT. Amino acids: CASSRGRTQYF.

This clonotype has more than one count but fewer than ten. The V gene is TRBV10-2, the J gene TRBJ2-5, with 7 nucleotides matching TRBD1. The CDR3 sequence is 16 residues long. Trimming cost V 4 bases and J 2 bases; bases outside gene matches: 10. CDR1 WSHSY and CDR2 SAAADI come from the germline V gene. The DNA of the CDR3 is TGCGCCAGCAGTGTCGGGTTTGGGACAGCTCAAGAGACCCAGTACTTC. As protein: CASSVGFGTAQETQYF.

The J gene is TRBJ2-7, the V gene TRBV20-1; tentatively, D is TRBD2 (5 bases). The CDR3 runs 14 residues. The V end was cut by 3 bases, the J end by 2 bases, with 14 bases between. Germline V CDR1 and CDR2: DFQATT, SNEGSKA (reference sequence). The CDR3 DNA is TGCAGTGCTAGGAGGGAAAGGGCTCCCTACGAGCAGTACTTC. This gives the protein CSARRERAPYEQYF.

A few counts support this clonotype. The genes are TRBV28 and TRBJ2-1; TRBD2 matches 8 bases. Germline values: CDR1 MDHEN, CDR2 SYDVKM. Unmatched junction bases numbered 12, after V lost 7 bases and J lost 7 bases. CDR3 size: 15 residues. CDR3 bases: TGTGCCAGCACCTCTCAAGCGGGAGTGAGAAATGAGCAGTTCTTC. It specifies CASTSQAGVRNEQFF. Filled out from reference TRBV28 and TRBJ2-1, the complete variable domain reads DVKVTQSSRYLVKRTGEKVFLECVQDMDHENMFWYRQDPGLGLRLIYFSYDVKMKEKGDIPEGYSVSREKKERFSLILESASTNQTSMYLCASTSQAGVRNEQFFGPGTRLTVL.

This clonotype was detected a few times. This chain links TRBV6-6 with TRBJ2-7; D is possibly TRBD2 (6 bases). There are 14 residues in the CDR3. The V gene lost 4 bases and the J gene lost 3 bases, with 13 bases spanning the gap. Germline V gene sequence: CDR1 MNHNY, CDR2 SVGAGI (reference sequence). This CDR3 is CASSSRELVYEQYF. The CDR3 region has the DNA TGTGCCAGCAGTTCTCGGGAGCTCGTCTACGAGCAGTACTTC.

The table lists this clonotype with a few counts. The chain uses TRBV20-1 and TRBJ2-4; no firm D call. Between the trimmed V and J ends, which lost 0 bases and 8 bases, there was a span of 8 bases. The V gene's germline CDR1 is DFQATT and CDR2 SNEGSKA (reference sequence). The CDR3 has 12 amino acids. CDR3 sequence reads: CSARDRRYIQYF. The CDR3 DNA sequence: TGCAGTGCTAGAGATCGGAGATACATTCAGTACTTC.

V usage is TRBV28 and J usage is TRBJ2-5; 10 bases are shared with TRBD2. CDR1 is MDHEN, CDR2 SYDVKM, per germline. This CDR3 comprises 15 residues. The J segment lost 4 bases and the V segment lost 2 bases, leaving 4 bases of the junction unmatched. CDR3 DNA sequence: TGTGCCAGCAGTTTAAGGCTAGCGGGGGCAGAGACCCAGTACTTC. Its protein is CASSLRLAGAETQYF.

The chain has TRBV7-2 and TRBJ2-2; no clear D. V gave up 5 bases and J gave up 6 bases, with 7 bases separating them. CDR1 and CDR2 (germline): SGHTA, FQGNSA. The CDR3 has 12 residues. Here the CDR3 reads CASSIPPGELFF. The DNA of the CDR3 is TGTGCCAGCAGCATTCCACCCGGGGAGCTGTTTTTT.

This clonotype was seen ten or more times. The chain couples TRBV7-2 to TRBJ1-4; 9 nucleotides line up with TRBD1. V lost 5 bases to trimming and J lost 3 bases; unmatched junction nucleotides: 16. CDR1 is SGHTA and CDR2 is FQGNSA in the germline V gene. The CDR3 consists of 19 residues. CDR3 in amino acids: CASSLRQGGLGLANEKLFF. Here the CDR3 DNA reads TGTGCCAGCAGCCTACGACAGGGGGGCTTGGGTTTAGCTAATGAAAAACTGTTTTTT.

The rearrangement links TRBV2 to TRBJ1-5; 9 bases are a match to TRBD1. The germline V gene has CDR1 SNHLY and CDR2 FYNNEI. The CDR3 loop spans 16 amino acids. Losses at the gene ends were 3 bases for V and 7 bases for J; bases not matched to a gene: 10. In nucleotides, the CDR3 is TGTGCCAGCAGTGAGGAGGGGACAGGGAGATACCAGCCCCAGCATTTT. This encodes CASSEEGTGRYQPQHF.

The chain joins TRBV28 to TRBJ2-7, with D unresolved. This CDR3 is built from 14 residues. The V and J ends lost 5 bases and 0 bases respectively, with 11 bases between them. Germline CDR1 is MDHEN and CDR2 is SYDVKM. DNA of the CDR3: TGTGCCAGCAGTCCCTCAGTGTACTCCTACGAGCAGTACTTC. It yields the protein CASSPSVYSYEQYF.

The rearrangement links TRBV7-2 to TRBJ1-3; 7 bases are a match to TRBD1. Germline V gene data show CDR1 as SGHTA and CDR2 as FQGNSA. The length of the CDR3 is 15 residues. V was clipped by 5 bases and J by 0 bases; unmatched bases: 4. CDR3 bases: TGTGCCAGCAGCATCGGACAGGCCTCTGGAAACACCATATATTTT. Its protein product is CASSIGQASGNTIYF.

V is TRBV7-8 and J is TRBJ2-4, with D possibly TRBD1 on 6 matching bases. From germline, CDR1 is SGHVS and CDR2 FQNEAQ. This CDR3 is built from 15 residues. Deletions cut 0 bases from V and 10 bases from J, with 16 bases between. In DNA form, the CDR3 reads TGTGCCAGCAGCTTAGCGCGGTTTGGGACACGTATTCAGTACTTC. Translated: CASSLARFGTRIQYF. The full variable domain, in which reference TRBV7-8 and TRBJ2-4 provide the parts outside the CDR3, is GAGVSQSPRYKVAKRGQDVALRCDPISGHVSLFWYQQALGQGPEFLTYFQNEAQLDKSGLPSDRFFAERPEGSVSTLKIQRTQQEDSAVYLCASSLARFGTRIQYFGAGTRLSVL.

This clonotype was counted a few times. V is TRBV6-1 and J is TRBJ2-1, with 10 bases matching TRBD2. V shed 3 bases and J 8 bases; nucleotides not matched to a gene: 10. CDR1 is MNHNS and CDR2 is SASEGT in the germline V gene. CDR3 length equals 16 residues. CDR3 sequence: CASSDAGTSAFYEQFF. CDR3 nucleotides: TGTGCCAGCAGTGATGCCGGGACTAGCGCCTTCTATGAGCAGTTCTTC.

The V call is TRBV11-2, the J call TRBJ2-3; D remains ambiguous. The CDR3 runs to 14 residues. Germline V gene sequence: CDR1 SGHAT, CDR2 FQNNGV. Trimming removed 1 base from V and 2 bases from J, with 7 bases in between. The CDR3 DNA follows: TGTGCCAGCAGCTTAGGCTCTTACACAGATACGCAGTATTTT. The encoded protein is CASSLGSYTDTQYF.

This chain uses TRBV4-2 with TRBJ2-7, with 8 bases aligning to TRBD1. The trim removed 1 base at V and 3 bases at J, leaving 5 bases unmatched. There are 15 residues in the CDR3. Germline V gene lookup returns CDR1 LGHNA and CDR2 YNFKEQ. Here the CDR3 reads CASSQGSGGYYEQYF. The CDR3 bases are TGTGCCAGCAGCCAAGGGTCAGGGGGCTACTACGAGCAGTACTTC.

CDR3 coding DNA: TGTGCCAGCAGCTTACCCAGACAAGAGACCCAGTACTTC. Its protein product is CASSLPRQETQYF. This chain connects TRBV11-1 to TRBJ2-5; D is unresolved. Looked up from germline, CDR1 is SGHAT and CDR2 is FQDESV (reference sequence). The V and J ends lost 2 bases and 2 bases respectively, with 6 bases between them. The CDR3 spans 13 residues.